The 18 T cell receptor beta chains below come from one sample, sequenced in a study of shared clonotypes between healthy human individuals. Assay used: immunoSEQ multiplex PCR; TCRdb lists only in-frame clones, some missing. The repertoire holds approximately 2.1 million clones, with 90% to 95% as singletons. The specimen sequenced was naive CD4+ T cells from PBMCs. Subset: CD45RA+ positively selected. All receptors derive from a man younger than 35 in good health. Some clones in this sample may be carry-over from other donors' samples.

The CDR3 coding sequence is TGTGCCAGCAGCTCCGGACTAGCGGGAGCCGAGCAGTACTTC. Residues: CASSSGLAGAEQYF. The chain combines TRBV5-6 with TRBJ2-7, with 13 bases fitting TRBD2. Germline V gives CDR1 SGHDT, CDR2 YYEEEE. CDR3 length equals 14 residues. The V and J ends lost 3 bases and 6 bases, in that order; junction bases with no gene match: 3.

A word on this clone: The same CDR3 can be traced to other DNA sequences in this sample. The rearrangement uses TRBV25-1 and TRBJ2-3; unclear D gene. V shed 6 bases and J shed 2 bases, with 3 bases lying between them. The germline CDR1 and CDR2 sequences are MGHDK and SYGVNS. The CDR3 runs to 11 residues. The CDR3: CASSLTDTQYF. The CDR3 nucleotides read TGTGCCAGCAGCCTCACAGATACGCAGTATTTT.

The chain is built from TRBV6-6 and TRBJ2-5; the match to TRBD2 covers 12 bases. The CDR3 runs 16 residues. CDR1 is MNHNY and CDR2 is SVGAGI in the germline V gene (reference sequence). V trimming: 5 bases; J trimming: 5 bases; junction bases outside the gene matches: 9. The CDR3 DNA reads as TGTGCCAGCAGTCCCCTAGCGGGAGGGTCCTCGGAGACCCAGTACTTC. This codes for CASSPLAGGSSETQYF.

This clone has only a few counts. This chain connects TRBV30 to TRBJ1-5; D is unclear. Trimming took 7 bases from V and 1 from J, leaving 11 bases between them. The CDR3 spans 13 residues. Germline lookup yields CDR1 GTSNPN and CDR2 SVGIG (reference sequence). The CDR3 is CASSYGSNQPQHF. The CDR3 nucleotides read TGTGCCTCCTCCTACGGGAGCAATCAGCCCCAGCATTTT.

The chain links TRBV11-1 to TRBJ2-2, with 7 bases fitting TRBD2. Trimming at V came to 1 base and at J to 4 bases, leaving 9 bases not matched to a gene. This CDR3 is built from 17 residues. Germline CDR1 SGHAT, CDR2 FQDESV (reference sequence). The CDR3, as DNA: TGTGCCAGCAGCTTAGACCTAGCGGACGGGAGCACCGGGGAGCTGTTTTTT. It translates to CASSLDLADGSTGELFF. The entire variable domain, with the rest obtained from reference TRBV11-1 and TRBJ2-2, is as follows: EAEVAQSPRYKITEKSQAVAFWCDPISGHATLYWYRQILGQGPELLVQFQDESVVDDSQLPKDRFSAERLKGVDSTLKIQPAELGDSAMYLCASSLDLADGSTGELFFGEGSRLTVL.

The CDR3 is CASNGPGSSYEQYF. The DNA for the CDR3 is TGTGCCAGCAACGGTCCGGGGAGCTCCTACGAGCAGTACTTC. The chain carries TRBV28 and TRBJ2-7; D is perhaps TRBD2 (5 bases). V was clipped by 7 bases and J by 0 bases, with 13 bases between them. CDR1 MDHEN and CDR2 SYDVKM come from the germline V gene. The CDR3 totals 14 residues.

V gene TRBV7-3 combines with J gene TRBJ2-3; 7 bases fit TRBD2. V trimming: 1 base; J trimming: 4 bases; junction bases outside the gene matches: 11. The CDR3 runs 17 residues. Germline V lookup: CDR1 SGHTA, CDR2 FQGTGA. The CDR3 here is CASSLRVSTGGPDTQYF. CDR3 nucleotides: TGTGCCAGCAGCTTAAGGGTCTCGACGGGGGGTCCAGATACGCAGTATTTT.

The chain uses TRBV12-5 and TRBJ2-5, with no clear D. This CDR3 comprises 11 residues. The germline gives CDR1 LGHNT, CDR2 FRNRAP. The V end lost 1 base, the J end lost 3 bases, and 0 bases lay between the germline ends. CDR3 amino acids: CASGLEETQYF. CDR3 DNA sequence: TGTGCTAGTGGTTTGGAAGAGACCCAGTACTTC. The full variable domain, with the rest looked up from reference TRBV12-5 and TRBJ2-5, is DARVTQTPRHKVTEMGQEVTMRCQPILGHNTVFWYRQTMMQGLELLAYFRNRAPLDDSGMPKDRFSAEMPDATLATLKIQPSEPRDSAVYFCASGLEETQYFGPGTRLLVL.

The chain employs TRBV7-6 and TRBJ2-1; the match to TRBD2 covers 7 bases. V was pared by 4 bases and J by 15 bases, with 18 bases of the junction left unmatched. Germline CDR1 is SGHVS and CDR2 is FNYEAQ. The CDR3 runs to 15 residues. CDR3 nucleotide sequence: TGTGCCAGCAGCTCGAGGGCTAGCGGACCCAAAATAAGGTTCTTC. Translating it yields CASSSRASGPKIRFF.

V is TRBV7-2 and J is TRBJ2-5, with 10 nucleotides matching TRBD2. The CDR3 has 18 amino acids. Germline V lookup: CDR1 SGHTA, CDR2 FQGNSA. After removal of 1 base from V and 4 bases from J, the junction contained 12 bases not matched to a gene. This CDR3 reads CASSLGRTSAGGGETQYF. The DNA of the CDR3 is TGTGCCAGCAGCTTAGGTCGTACCTCAGCGGGAGGGGGAGAGACCCAGTACTTC.

This clone appeared once. In DNA form, the CDR3 reads TGTGCCAGCAGCGATGGACTAGCGGGAGGGAACACCGGGGAGCTGTTTTTT. Its translation is CASSDGLAGGNTGELFF. The chain couples TRBV5-4 to TRBJ2-2, with 14 bases lining up with TRBD2. The junction had 3 bases not matched to a gene; V was cut back by 4 bases and J by 1 base. The CDR3 consists of 17 residues. CDR1 is SGHNT and CDR2 is YYREEE in the germline V gene (reference sequence). Full variable domain (missing parts from reference TRBV5-4 and TRBJ2-2): ETGVTQSPTHLIKTRGQQVTLRCSSQSGHNTVSWYQQALGQGPQFIFQYYREEENGRGNFPPRFSGLQFPNYSSELNVNALELDDSALYLCASSDGLAGGNTGELFFGEGSRLTVL.

The gene calls are TRBV9 and TRBJ1-2; 7 nucleotides match TRBD1. The CDR3 is 14 amino acids. V gave up 0 bases and J gave up 8 bases; unmatched junction bases: 7. The germline V gene encodes CDR1 SGDLS and CDR2 YYNGEE. The CDR3 region is CASSVGLAGGGYTF. CDR3 nucleotide sequence: TGTGCCAGCAGCGTAGGTTTGGCAGGGGGAGGCTACACCTTC. The full variable domain, in which reference TRBV9 and TRBJ1-2 provide the parts outside the CDR3, is DSGVTQTPKHLITATGQRVTLRCSPRSGDLSVYWYQQSLDQGLQFLIQYYNGEERAKGNILERFSAQQFPDLHSELNLSSLELGDSALYFCASSVGLAGGGYTFGSGTRLTVV.

The chain carries TRBV9 and TRBJ2-7, with 9 bases fitting TRBD1. CDR1 and CDR2 from the germline V gene are SGDLS and YYNGEE. V was pared by 4 bases and J by 2 bases, with 10 bases of the junction left unmatched. The CDR3 is 16 residues long. CDR3 sequence (DNA): TGTGCCAGCAGCCAGGGACAGGGAATGGGGCCCTACGAGCAGTACTTC. It specifies CASSQGQGMGPYEQYF.

The chain combines TRBV28 with TRBJ2-7; no clear D. CDR3 length: 13 amino acids. V lost 5 bases and J 2 bases, leaving 10 bases between the germline ends. CDR1 and CDR2 (germline): MDHEN, SYDVKM. The CDR3: CASSPRNPYEQYF. In DNA, the CDR3 is TGTGCCAGCAGTCCACGTAATCCCTACGAGCAGTACTTC.

This rearrangement joins TRBV19 to TRBJ2-2; D not certain. CDR1 and CDR2 from the germline V gene are LNHDA and SQIVND (reference sequence). Trimming left V 3 bases short and J 5 bases short, with 16 bases between. The CDR3 consists of 16 residues. This CDR3 reads CASSIFGRVRTGELFF. The CDR3 region has the DNA TGTGCCAGTAGTATTTTTGGAAGGGTTAGGACCGGGGAGCTGTTTTTT.

The rearrangement links TRBV28 to TRBJ1-2; 7 positions agree with TRBD1. With V trimmed by 5 bases and J by 4 bases, 7 bases remained unmatched. The CDR3 extends over 14 amino acids. Germline V gene sequence: CDR1 MDHEN, CDR2 SYDVKM. The CDR3 loop is CASSPQGQLYGYTF. The CDR3 bases are TGTGCCAGCAGTCCACAGGGACAGCTCTATGGCTACACCTTC.

About this clone itself: Additional DNA sequences in this sample encode the identical CDR3. J is TRBJ2-2 and V is TRBV27; 8 nucleotides match TRBD2. The CDR3 is 15 residues long. Germline V gene lookup returns CDR1 MNHEY and CDR2 SMNVEV (reference sequence). J was trimmed by 4 bases and V by 3 bases; bases with no gene match: 4. The CDR3 region has the DNA TGTGCCAGCAGTTTGGTCGGGGGGGGCACCGGGGAGCTGTTTTTT. It is translated as CASSLVGGGTGELFF.

This clone was seen more than once but under ten times. The rearrangement links TRBV19 to TRBJ1-4; D is ambiguous. The V gene lost 5 bases and the J gene lost 0 bases, with 10 bases spanning the gap. This CDR3 contains 15 residues. From germline, CDR1 is LNHDA and CDR2 SQIVND (reference sequence). The CDR3, as DNA: TGTGCCAGTAGTCCCATCGGTGCAACTAATGAAAAACTGTTTTTT. Translated, it gives CASSPIGATNEKLFF.